This is a list of T cell receptor beta chains from one sample in a study of T cells after yellow fever vaccination. TCRdb re-called the 5' RACE reads through MiXCR, storing one row per CDR3 protein. Of more than 350,000 distinct CDR3 sequences listed, roughly 10% were seen once; the top ten hold less than 20%. Sequencing used PBMCs, obtained on the day of the first yellow fever vaccination. Every receptor here comes from a man aged 18 to 30 who received the YFV17D yellow fever vaccine. Both conserved end residues are part of each CDR3. Each record gives: clone size, D gene, V gene, J gene, CDR3 DNA, CDR3 protein. A D gene is named only where the DNA matches it firmly. Expanded clones are given a class, and other clones once, few, many or no size at all.

>-|TRBD1|TRBV7-2|TRBJ1-4
TGTGCCAGCAGCCGCTCGGGACAGCTTAATGAAAAACTGTTTTTT
CASSRSGQLNEKLFF
>few|-|TRBV14|TRBJ1-6
TGTGCCAGCAGCCAAGATGTTTTGTCAACTCGGATGGGGGCCCTCCACTTT
CASSQDVLSTRMGALHF
>few|TRBD2|TRBV13|TRBJ2-1
TGTGCCAGCAGCTACGGGACTAGCCCGAAGTTCTTC
CASSYGTSPKFF
>-|-|TRBV16|TRBJ1-6
TGTGCCAGCAGCCGGGGGACCCATCCCTATAATTCACCCCTCCACTTT
CASSRGTHPYNSPLHF
>many|TRBD1|TRBV12-3/TRBV12-4|TRBJ1-2
TGTGCCAGCAGTTTCCCGGGACAGGGCTATGGCTACACCTTC
CASSFPGQGYGYTF
>-|TRBD1|TRBV6-2/TRBV6-3|TRBJ1-2
TGTGCCAGCAGTTATAGACAGGGGACCTATGGCTACACCTTC
CASSYRQGTYGYTF
>many|-|TRBV5-6|TRBJ2-2
TGTGCCAGCAGTTGGGCCCTAGACACCGGGGAGCTGTTTTTT
CASSWALDTGELFF
>many|-|TRBV4-3|TRBJ1-5
TGCGCCAGCAGCCAAGGGGAGAATCAGCCCCAGCATTTT
CASSQGENQPQHF
>few|TRBD2|TRBV6-5|TRBJ2-1
TGTGCCAGCAGTTACTCGAGCGGGGCCGATTCCTACAATGAGCAGTTCTTC
CASSYSSGADSYNEQFF
>few|-|TRBV18|TRBJ1-5
TGTGCCAGCTCGCTCAACTTACAGGGTGGCAATCAGCCCCAGCATTTT
CASSLNLQGGNQPQHF
>few|-|TRBV9|TRBJ1-2
TGTGCCAGCAGCGGGGAGGGCACCCGAACAGCCTATGGCTACACCTTC
CASSGEGTRTAYGYTF
>-|-|TRBV3-1|TRBJ2-5
TGTGCCAGCAGCCGCCTCCGGGGCAGCCAAGAGACCCAGTACTTC
CASSRLRGSQETQYF
>many|TRBD2|TRBV3-1|TRBJ2-1
TGTGCCAGCAGCCTTCCTATGGGCACTAGCGGCCGTGAGCAGTTCTTC
CASSLPMGTSGREQFF
>-|-|TRBV18|TRBJ2-3
TGTGCCAGCTCACTCGGTAGAGGTGTCACAGATACGCAGTATTTT
CASSLGRGVTDTQYF
>-|-|TRBV10-3|TRBJ2-2
TGTGCCATCAGTGCAATCGGGGAGCTGTTTTTT
CAISAIGELFF
>few|TRBD2|TRBV7-2|TRBJ2-7
TGTGCCAGCAGCTATCGGGGGGGTTCGAGCTCCTACGAGCAGTACTTC
CASSYRGGSSSYEQYF
>-|TRBD2|TRBV4-1|TRBJ2-1
TGCGCCAGCAGCCAAGTACTACTAGCGGGGGGGGACAATGAGCAGTTCTTC
CASSQVLLAGGDNEQFF
>-|-|TRBV10-3|TRBJ2-3
TGTGCCATCACTAGGGGCGATGGGGCAGATACGCAGTATTTT
CAITRGDGADTQYF